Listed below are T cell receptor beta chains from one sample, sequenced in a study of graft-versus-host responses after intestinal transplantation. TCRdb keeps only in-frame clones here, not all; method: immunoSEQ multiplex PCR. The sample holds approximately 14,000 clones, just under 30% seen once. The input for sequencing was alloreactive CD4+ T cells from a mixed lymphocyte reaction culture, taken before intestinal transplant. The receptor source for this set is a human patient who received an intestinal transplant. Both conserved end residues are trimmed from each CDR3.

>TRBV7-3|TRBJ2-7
ASSFTPGEQY
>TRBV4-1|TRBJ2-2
ASSQGQNTGELF
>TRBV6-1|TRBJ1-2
ASRDWHGYT
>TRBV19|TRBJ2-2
ASSRTSGRYTGELF
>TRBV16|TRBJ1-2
ASSQRTVNYGYT
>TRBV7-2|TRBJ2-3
ASSFRTSGGTDTQY
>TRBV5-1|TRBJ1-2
ASSLAASNYGYT
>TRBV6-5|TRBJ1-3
ASRERGDRGYTIY
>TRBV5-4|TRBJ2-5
ASSSPYRGGQETQY
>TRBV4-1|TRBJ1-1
ASSQEPSTEAF
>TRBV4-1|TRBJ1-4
ASSHPLVGKLF
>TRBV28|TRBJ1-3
ASRPPGNTIY
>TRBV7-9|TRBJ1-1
ASSTPGEAF
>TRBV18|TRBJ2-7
ASSPKAGTVDEQY
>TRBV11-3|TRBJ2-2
ATRLEGNTGELF
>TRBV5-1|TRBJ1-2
ASSYTGGSGYT
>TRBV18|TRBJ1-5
ASSPAIPGHGNQPQH
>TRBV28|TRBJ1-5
ASSATGRSQPQH
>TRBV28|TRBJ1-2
ASSLSGRGYT
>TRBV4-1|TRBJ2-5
ASSDREETQY
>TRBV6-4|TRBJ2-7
ASSDSTEERDYSYEQY
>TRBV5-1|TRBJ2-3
ASSLASGRAQIRSI
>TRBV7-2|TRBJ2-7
ASSRDPSGRNDEQY
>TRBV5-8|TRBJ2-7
ASSLRDSYQY
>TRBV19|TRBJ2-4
ASSIRTSGSDMTKNIQY
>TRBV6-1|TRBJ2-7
ASGKRVATYEQY
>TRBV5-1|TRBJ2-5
ASREKETQY
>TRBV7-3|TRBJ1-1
ASSLGVTRLNTEAF
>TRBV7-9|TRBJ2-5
ASSLRGQRGTQY
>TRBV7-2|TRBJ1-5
ASSLGSFWEPQH
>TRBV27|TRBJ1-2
ASKEYYGFYGYT
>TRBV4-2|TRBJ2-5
ASSPGGAWETQY
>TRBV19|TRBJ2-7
ASSMRKTGGYEQY
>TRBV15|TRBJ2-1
ATSKGQGARGDNEQF
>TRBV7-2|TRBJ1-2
ASSPQGARYGYT
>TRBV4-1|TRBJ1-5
ASSQDVNSNQPQH
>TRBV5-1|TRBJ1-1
ASMGAGTGNTEAF
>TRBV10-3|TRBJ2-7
ASSRASYEQY
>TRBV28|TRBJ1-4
ASSLRQGLSEKLF
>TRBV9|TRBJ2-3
ASSVEGGRGGYTDTQY
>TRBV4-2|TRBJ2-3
ASSQQGASTDTQY
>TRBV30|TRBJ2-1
AWSFRRDNEQF
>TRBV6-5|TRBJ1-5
ASRNQPQH
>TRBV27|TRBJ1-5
ASSFSSVNGGPQH
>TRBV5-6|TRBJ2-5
ASSLMGRGTETQY
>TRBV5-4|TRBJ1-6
ASSVGQGALSPLH
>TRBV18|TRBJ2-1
ASSQTPYNEQF
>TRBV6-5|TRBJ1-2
ASSRRGNYGYT
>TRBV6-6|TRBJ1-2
ASSPGQVNYGYT
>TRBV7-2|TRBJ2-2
ASSSQGGNTGELF
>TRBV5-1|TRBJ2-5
ASSLGSGREETQY
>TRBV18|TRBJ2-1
ASRPPGLATNEQF
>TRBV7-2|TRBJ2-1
ASSPNSYNEQF
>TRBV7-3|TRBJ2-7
ASSTLRGAGEQY